The TCR beta chain described here comes from a study of vaccination and CD4 T cells after COVID-19. The wider study: Convalescent donors totaled six males and four females, including two who were Hispanic. It was a median roughly 100 days after diagnosis, with a range of 35 to 161, that post-COVID samples were drawn. Spike peptides, overlapping and drawn from SARS-CoV-2, HCoV-NL63, HCoV-OC43 and HCoV-229E, were used to stimulate cells.

With the Oncomine TCR Beta short-read assay, DNA from cultured CD4+ T cells was sequenced. One entry per CDR3 protein results from TCRdb running MiXCR on the PCR reads. The table includes over 20,000 distinct CDR3 sequences, roughly 40% detected once. For this clonotype: Its cognate antigen is unknown.

V lost 4 bases, J lost 2 bases, and 9 bases stayed unmatched. The CDR3 has 17 residues. Germline V gene sequence: CDR1 SGHRS, CDR2 YFSETQ. Treatment denoted: roughly ten-day PBMC culture with coronavirus spike peptide pools or control peptides (ViraFEST assay). This chain uses TRBV5-1 with TRBJ2-6; TRBD2 aligns across 7 bases. The sequence was collected from a human donor who received a COVID-19 vaccine. This material consisted of CD4+ T cells from blood, cultured in vitro, taken before SARS-CoV-2 vaccination. The CDR3 nucleotides are TGCGCCAGCAGCCCGGGTCGGGGGGTAGCTGGGGCCAACGTCCTGACTTTC. Protein product: CASSPGRGVAGANVLTF.